This T cell receptor beta chain appears in the sequencing data of a study of CD4 and CD8 cells across lung adenocarcinoma regions (dated by TCRdb to the late 2010s). Broadly, across the study: To look at intratumor heterogeneity in the T cell receptor repertoire, the study compared tumor centers against tumor margins.

This clonotype was seen a handful of times. Which antigen it targets is not known. The sample holds no much larger clone one base away, and base qualities are not on file. Library preparation employed PCR. The sequencing machine was a HiSeq X Ten. TCRdb took the public reads, trimmed them with fastp at Q25, ran MiXCR for clone calling and kept in-frame beta chains. CDR3 protein sequences are deduplicated, and each keeps its most common genes and DNA. The sample table records 20,000 to 30,000 distinct CDR3 sequences; 50% of these occur just once. The ten largest clones take up roughly 50% of the sample. Patients with localized lung adenocarcinoma, a subtype of non-small cell lung cancer, were used as donors. These samples came from the centers of localized lung adenocarcinomas. CD8+ T cells from tumor tissue were profiled separately from CD4+ T cells for TCR repertoire analysis. The source is a male donor with lung adenocarcinoma. The CD4 and CD8 labels of this study may be unreliable. Sequenced: CD8+ T cells from the center of a lung tumor. The sample's cell subset or site label, in plain terms: tumor center region.

The CDR3 here reads CASSQEGSGDLVGQYF. The sequenced DNA: TGCGCCAGCAGCCAAGAAGGTAGCGGTGACTTGGTTGGGCAGTATTTT. Rearrangement joined TRBV4-1 to TRBJ2-3, with TRBD2 as a weak D call on 6 bases. V gives up 0 bases and J gives up 11 bases, and the segment between their germline ends measures 21 bases. Looking up the germline V gene yields CDR1 MGHRA and CDR2 YSYEKL. From cysteine to phenylalanine, the CDR3 is 16 amino acids long. The only DNA kept is the CDR3, 48 bases in frame from the first base.